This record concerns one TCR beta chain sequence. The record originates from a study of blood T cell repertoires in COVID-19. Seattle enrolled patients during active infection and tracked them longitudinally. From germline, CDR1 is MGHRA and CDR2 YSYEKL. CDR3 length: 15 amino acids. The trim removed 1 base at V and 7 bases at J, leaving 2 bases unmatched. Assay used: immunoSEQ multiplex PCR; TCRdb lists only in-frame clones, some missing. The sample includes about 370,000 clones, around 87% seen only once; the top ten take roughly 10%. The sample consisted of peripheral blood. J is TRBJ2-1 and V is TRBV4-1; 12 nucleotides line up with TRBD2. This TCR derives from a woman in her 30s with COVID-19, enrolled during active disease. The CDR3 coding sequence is TGCGCCAGCAGCCAAGCAGGACTAGCGGGGAATGAGCAGTTCTTC. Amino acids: CASSQAGLAGNEQFF.